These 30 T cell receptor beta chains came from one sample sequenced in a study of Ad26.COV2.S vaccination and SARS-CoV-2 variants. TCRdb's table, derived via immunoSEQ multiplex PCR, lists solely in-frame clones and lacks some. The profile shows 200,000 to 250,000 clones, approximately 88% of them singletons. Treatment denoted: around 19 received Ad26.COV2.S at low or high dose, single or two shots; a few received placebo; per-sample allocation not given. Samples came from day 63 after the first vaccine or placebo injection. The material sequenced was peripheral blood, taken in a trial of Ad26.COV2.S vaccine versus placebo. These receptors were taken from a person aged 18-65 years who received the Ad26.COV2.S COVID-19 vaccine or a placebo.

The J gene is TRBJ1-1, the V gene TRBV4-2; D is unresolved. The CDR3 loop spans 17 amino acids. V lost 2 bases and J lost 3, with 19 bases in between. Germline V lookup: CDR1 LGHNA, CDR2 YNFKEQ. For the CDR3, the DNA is TGTGCCAGCAGCCAACTCGAGTCCCGGACGGGCGACACTGAAGCTTTCTTT. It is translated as CASSQLESRTGDTEAFF.

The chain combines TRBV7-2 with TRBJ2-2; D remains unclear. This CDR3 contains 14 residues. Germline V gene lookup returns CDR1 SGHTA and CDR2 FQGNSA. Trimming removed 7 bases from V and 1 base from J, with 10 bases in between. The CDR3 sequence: CASKGKMNTGELFF. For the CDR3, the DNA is TGTGCCAGCAAAGGGAAGATGAACACCGGGGAGCTGTTTTTT.

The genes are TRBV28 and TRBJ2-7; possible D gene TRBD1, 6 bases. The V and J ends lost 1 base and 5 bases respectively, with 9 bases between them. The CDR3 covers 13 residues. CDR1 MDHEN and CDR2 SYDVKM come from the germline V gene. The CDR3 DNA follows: TGTGCCAGCAGTTTATTCACAGGGCACGAGCAGTACTTC. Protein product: CASSLFTGHEQYF.

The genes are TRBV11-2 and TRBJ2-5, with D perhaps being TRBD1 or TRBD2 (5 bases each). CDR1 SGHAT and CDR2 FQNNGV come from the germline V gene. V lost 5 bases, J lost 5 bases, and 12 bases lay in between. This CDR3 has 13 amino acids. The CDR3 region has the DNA TGTGCCAGCAGCCGGGACGGATGGGAGACCCAGTACTTC. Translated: CASSRDGWETQYF. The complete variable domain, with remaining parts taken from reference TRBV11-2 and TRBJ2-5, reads EAGVAQSPRYKIIEKRQSVAFWCNPISGHATLYWYQQILGQGPKLLIQFQNNGVVDDSQLPKDRFSAERLKGVDSTLKIQPAKLEDSAVYLCASSRDGWETQYFGPGTRLLVL.

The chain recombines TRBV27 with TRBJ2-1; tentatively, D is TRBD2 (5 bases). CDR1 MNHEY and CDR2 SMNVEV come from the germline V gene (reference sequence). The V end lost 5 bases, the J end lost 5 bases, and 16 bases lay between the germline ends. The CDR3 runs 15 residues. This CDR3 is CASSITRGLNNEQFF. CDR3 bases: TGTGCCAGCAGTATTACTAGAGGGTTGAACAATGAGCAGTTCTTC.

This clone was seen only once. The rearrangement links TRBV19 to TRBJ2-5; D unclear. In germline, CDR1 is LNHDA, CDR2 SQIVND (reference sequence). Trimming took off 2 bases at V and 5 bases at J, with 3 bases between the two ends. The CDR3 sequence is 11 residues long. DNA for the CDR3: TGTGCCAGTAGTATACGGGAGACCCAGTACTTC. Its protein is CASSIRETQYF.

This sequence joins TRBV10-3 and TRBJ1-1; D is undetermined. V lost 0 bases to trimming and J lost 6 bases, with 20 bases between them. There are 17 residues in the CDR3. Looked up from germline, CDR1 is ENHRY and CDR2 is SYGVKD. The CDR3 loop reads CAISESVGAALRAEAFF. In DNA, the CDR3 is TGTGCCATCAGTGAGTCGGTAGGTGCGGCCCTGCGGGCTGAAGCTTTCTTT.

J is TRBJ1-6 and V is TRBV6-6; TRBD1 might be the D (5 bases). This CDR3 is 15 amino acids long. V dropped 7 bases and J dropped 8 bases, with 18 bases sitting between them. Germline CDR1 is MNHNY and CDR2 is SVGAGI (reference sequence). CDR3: CASTLSGGGDSPLHF. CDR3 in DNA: TGTGCCAGCACCCTTTCGGGGGGGGGTGATTCACCCCTCCACTTT.

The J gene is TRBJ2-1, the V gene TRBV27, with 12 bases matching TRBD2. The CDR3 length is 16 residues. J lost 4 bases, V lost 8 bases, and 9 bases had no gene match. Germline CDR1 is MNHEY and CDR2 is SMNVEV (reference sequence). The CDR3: CASCPSGTSGYNEQFF. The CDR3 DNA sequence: TGTGCCAGCTGCCCCTCCGGGACTAGCGGGTACAATGAGCAGTTCTTC.

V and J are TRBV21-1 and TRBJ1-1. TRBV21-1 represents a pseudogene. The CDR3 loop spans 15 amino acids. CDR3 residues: CASSKEWDRSTEAFF. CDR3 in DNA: TGTGCCAGCAGCAAAGAGTGGGATAGGAGCACTGAAGCTTTCTTT.

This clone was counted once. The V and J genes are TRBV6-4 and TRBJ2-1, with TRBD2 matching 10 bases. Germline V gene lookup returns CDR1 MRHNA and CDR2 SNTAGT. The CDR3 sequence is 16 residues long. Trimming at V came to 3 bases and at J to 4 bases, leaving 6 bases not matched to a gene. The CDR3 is CASSEASGGPYNEQFF. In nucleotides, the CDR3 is TGTGCCAGCAGTGAGGCTAGCGGGGGACCTTACAATGAGCAGTTCTTC.

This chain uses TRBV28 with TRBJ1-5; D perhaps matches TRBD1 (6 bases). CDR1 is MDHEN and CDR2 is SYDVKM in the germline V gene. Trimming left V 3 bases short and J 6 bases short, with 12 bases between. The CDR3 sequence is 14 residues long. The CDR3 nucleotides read TGTGCCAGCAGTTTCGGCGACAGGTTTCAGCCCCAGCATTTT. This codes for CASSFGDRFQPQHF.

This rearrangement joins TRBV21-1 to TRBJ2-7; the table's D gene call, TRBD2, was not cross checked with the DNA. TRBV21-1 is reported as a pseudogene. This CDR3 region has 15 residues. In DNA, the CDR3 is TGTGCCAGCAGCAAAGGCCTAGCGGGAGGGTGGGAGCAGTACTTC. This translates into CASSKGLAGGWEQYF.

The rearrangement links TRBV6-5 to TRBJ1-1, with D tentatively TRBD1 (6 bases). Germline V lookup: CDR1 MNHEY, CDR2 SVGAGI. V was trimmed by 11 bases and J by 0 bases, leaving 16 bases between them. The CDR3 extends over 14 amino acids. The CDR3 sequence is CALRGWQMNTEAFF. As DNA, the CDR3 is TGTGCCCTTAGGGGGTGGCAGATGAACACTGAAGCTTTCTTT.

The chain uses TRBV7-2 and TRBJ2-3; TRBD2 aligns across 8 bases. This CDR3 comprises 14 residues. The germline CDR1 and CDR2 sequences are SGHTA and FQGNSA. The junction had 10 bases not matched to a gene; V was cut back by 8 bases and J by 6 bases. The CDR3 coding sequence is TGTGCCAGCGGGAGAGCGGGAGCTGGTGATACGCAGTATTTT. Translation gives CASGRAGAGDTQYF.

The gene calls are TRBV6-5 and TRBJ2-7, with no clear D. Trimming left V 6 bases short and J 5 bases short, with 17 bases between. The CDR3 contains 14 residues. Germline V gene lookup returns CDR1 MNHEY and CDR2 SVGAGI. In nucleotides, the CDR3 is TGTGCCAGCAGCTACCTTGGACGTAGTAACGAGCAGTACTTC. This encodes CASSYLGRSNEQYF.

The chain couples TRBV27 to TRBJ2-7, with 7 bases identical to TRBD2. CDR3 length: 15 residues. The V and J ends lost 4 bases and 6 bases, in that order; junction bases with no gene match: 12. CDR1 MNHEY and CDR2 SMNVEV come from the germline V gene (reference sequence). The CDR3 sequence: CASSSFVGGALEQYF. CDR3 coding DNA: TGTGCCAGCAGTTCCTTTGTGGGAGGGGCCCTCGAGCAGTACTTC.

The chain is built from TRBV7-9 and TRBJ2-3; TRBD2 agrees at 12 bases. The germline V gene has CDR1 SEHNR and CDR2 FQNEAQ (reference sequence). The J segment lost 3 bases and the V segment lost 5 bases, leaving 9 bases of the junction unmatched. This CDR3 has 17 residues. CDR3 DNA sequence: TGTGCCAGCAGCCCACCTGGACTAGCGGGACTTACAGATACGCAGTATTTT. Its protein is CASSPPGLAGLTDTQYF. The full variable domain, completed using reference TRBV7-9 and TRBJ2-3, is DTGVSQNPRHKITKRGQNVTFRCDPISEHNRLYWYRQTLGQGPEFLTYFQNEAQLEKSRLLSDRFSAERPKGSFSTLEIQRTEQGDSAMYLCASSPPGLAGLTDTQYFGPGTRLTVL.

CDR3 bases: TGTGCCACCAGTGATAATCAGGGGGCTAATGGCTACACCTTC. Translation gives CATSDNQGANGYTF. This chain uses TRBV24-1 with TRBJ1-2; 8 bases align to TRBD1. Germline CDR1 KGHDR, CDR2 SFDVKD. This CDR3 has 14 amino acids. The trim removed 3 bases at V and 6 bases at J, leaving 5 bases unmatched.

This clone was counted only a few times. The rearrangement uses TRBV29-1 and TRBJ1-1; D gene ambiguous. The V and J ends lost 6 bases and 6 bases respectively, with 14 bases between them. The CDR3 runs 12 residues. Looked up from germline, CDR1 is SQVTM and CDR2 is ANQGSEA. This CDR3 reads CSVDVLGAEAFF. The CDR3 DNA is TGCAGCGTCGACGTGCTAGGCGCTGAAGCTTTCTTT.

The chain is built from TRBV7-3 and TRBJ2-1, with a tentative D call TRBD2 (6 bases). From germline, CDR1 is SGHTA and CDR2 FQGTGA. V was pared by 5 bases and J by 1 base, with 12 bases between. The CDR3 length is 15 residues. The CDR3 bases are TGTGCCAGCAGCCCCTCACTAGCTTCCTACAATGAGCAGTTCTTC. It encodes CASSPSLASYNEQFF.

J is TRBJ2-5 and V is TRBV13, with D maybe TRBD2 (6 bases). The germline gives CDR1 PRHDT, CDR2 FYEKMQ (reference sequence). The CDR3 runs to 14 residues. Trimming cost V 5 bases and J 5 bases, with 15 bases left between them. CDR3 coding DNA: TGTGCCAGCAGCGTTAGCGCGGGAACGGAGACCCAGTACTTC. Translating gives CASSVSAGTETQYF.

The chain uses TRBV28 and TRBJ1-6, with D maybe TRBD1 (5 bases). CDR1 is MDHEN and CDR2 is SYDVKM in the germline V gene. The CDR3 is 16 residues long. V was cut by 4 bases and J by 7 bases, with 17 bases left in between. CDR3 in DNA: TGTGCCAGCAGTTCCCGTGGGACGGCCGGGAATTCACCCCTCCACTTT. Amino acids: CASSSRGTAGNSPLHF.

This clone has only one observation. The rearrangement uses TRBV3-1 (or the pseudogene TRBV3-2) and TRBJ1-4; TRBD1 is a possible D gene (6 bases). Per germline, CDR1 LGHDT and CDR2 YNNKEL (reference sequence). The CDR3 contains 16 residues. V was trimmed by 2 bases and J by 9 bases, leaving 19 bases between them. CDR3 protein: CASSQTATGSHKKLFF. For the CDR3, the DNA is TGTGCCAGCAGCCAAACCGCCACAGGGTCCCACAAAAAACTGTTTTTT.

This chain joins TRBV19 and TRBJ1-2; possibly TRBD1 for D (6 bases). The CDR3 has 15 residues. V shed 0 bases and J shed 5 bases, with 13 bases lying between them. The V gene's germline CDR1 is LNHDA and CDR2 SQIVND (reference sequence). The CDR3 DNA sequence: TGTGCCAGTAGTATAGATCATAGCAGGGGATATGGCTACACCTTC. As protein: CASSIDHSRGYGYTF.

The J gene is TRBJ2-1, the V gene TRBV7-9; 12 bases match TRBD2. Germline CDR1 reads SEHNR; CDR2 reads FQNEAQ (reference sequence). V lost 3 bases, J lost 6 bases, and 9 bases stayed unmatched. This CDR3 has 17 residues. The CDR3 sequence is CASSLDSGLAGLNEQFF. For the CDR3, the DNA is TGTGCCAGCAGCTTGGACTCGGGACTAGCGGGCCTCAATGAGCAGTTCTTC. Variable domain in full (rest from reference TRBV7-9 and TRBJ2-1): DTGVSQNPRHKITKRGQNVTFRCDPISEHNRLYWYRQTLGQGPEFLTYFQNEAQLEKSRLLSDRFSAERPKGSFSTLEIQRTEQGDSAMYLCASSLDSGLAGLNEQFFGPGTRLTVL.

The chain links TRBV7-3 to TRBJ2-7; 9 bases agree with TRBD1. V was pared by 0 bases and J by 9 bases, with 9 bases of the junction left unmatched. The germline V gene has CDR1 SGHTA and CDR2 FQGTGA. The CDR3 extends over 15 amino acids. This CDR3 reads CASSLTAGTGRLQYF. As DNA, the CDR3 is TGTGCCAGCAGCTTAACCGCCGGGACAGGGCGTTTGCAGTACTTC.

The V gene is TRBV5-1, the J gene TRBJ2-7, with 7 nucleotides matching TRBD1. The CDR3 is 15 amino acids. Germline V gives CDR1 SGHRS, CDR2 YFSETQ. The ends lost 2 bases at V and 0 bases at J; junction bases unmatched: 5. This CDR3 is CASSFWTGLSYEQYF. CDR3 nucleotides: TGCGCCAGCAGCTTCTGGACAGGACTCTCCTACGAGCAGTACTTC.

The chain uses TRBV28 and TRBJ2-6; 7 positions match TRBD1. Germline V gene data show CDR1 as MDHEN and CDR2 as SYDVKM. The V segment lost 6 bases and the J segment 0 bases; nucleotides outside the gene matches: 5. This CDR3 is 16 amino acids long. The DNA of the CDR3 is TGTGCCAGCAGGGGACAGTTAAACTCTGGGGCCAACGTCCTGACTTTC. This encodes CASRGQLNSGANVLTF.

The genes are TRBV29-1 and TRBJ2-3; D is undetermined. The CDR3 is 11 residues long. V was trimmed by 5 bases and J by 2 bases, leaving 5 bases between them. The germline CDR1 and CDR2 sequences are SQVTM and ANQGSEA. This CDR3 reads CSVPVTDTQYF. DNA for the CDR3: TGCAGCGTTCCTGTCACAGATACGCAGTATTTT.